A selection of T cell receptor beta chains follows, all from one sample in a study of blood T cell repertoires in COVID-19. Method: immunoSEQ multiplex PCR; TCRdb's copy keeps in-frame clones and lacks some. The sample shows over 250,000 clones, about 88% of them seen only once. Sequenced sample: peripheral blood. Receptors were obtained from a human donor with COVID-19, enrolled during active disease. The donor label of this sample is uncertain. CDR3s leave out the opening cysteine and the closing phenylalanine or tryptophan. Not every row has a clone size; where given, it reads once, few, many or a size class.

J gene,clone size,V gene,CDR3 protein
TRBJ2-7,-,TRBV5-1,ASSGGGTGLFSSYEQY
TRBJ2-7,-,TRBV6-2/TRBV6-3,ASSLAGRGGQY
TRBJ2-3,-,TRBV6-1,ASSARGLAGSPTSQY
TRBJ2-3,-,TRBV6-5,ASSSLAGGEDTQY
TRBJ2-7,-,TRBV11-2,ASSSRTDPLEGDEQY
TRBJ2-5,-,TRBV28,ASSLPVTGPQETQY
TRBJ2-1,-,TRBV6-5,ASAWSGASYNEQF
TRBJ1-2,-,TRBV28,ASREGAHGYT
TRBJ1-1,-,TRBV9,ASSPYLTGPAF
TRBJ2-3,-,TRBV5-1,ASSLETSATSTDTQY
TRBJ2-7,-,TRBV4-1,ASSQITLAGVYEQY
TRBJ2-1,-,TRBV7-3,ASSLTGLAGDEQF
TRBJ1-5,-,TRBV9,ASSPDGNQPQH
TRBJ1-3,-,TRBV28,ASSLLTGGDGNTIY
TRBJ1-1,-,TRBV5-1,ASSLETTGGNTEAF
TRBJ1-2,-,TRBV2,ASSVSGTEIYGYT
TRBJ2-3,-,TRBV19,ASSSGRASGRFRTDTQY
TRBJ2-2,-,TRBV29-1,SVEARIGELF
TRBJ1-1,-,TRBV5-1,ASSLVGGRTEAF
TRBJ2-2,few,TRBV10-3,AINSGTDTGELF
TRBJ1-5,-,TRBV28,ASSTSSLRPQH
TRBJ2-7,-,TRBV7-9,ASSLEDRRYEQY
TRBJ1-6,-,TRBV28,ATRGTADSPLH
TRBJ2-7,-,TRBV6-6,ASSYSRTGGNYEQY